These 10 T cell receptor beta chains were sequenced from one sample in a study of blood T cell repertoires in COVID-19. Here immunoSEQ multiplex PCR was the method, and the copy in TCRdb shows in-frame clones only, minus some. The sample lists roughly 49,000 clones; 80% to 90% were seen once. The material sequenced was peripheral blood. The receptors come from an elderly woman with acute or convalescent COVID-19.

The chain recombines TRBV4-1 with TRBJ2-3; 13 positions agree with TRBD2. The CDR3 has 17 residues. Germline V gives CDR1 MGHRA, CDR2 YSYEKL. The ends lost 2 bases at V and 3 bases at J; junction bases unmatched: 5. The DNA for the CDR3 is TGCGCCAGCAGCCAAAGGACTAGCGGGGGTCGGACAGATACGCAGTATTTT. This codes for CASSQRTSGGRTDTQYF.

This clone was recorded only once. The rearrangement uses TRBV6-5 and TRBJ1-2; D perhaps matches TRBD1 (6 bases). Trimming removed 7 bases from V and 4 bases from J, with 16 bases in between. This CDR3 spans 14 amino acids. CDR1 is MNHEY, CDR2 SVGAGI, per germline. The DNA for the CDR3 is TGTGCCAGCACGACAGGACAGAGGGGCTATGGCTACACCTTC. Translating gives CASTTGQRGYGYTF.

Note on this clone: One end of the junction does not line up with germline, which may come from a read error. This chain connects TRBV7-7 to TRBJ2-5, with a tentative D call TRBD2 (6 bases). The CDR3 has 15 residues. CDR1 and CDR2 (germline): SSHAT, FNYEAQ (reference sequence). This CDR3 is CASSLGRGKQETQYF. As DNA, the CDR3 is TGTGCTAGCAGCTTAGGGCGGGGCAAACAAGAGACCCAGTACTTC.

The chain employs TRBV19 and TRBJ2-1; D ambiguous. There are 16 residues in the CDR3. Germline V gene lookup returns CDR1 LNHDA and CDR2 SQIVND (reference sequence). Trimming left V 5 bases short and J 0 bases short, with 14 bases between. CDR3 in amino acids: CASSPPGLSSYNEQFF. DNA for the CDR3: TGTGCCAGTAGTCCTCCCGGGTTAAGCTCCTACAATGAGCAGTTCTTC.

V usage is TRBV11-2 and J usage is TRBJ1-5; D ambiguous. The length of the CDR3 is 18 residues. Germline V lookup: CDR1 SGHAT, CDR2 FQNNGV. Trimming shortened V by 4 bases and J by 0 bases, and 19 bases separated the two germline ends. The CDR3 DNA is TGTGCCAGCAGCTCCCCCCCTGCGCGGGTTTATAGCAATCAGCCCCAGCATTTT. Its protein product is CASSSPPARVYSNQPQHF.

This chain uses TRBV6-6 with TRBJ1-2; tentative D call: TRBD1 (6 bases). This CDR3 is built from 14 residues. Trimming cost V 5 bases and J 8 bases, with 18 bases left between them. Looked up from germline, CDR1 is MNHNY and CDR2 is SVGAGI (reference sequence). CDR3 in amino acids: CASSGGQPARGYTF. Written as DNA, the CDR3 is TGTGCCAGCAGTGGCGGACAGCCCGCTCGGGGCTACACCTTC.

This chain links TRBV6-4 with TRBJ2-1; D perhaps matches TRBD1 (6 bases). Germline V gene sequence: CDR1 MRHNA, CDR2 SNTAGT. This CDR3 comprises 13 residues. V dropped 6 bases and J dropped 7 bases, with 13 bases sitting between them. CDR3 protein: CASSLWGPNEQFF. DNA of the CDR3: TGTGCCAGCAGCCTGTGGGGGCCGAATGAGCAGTTCTTC.

V gene TRBV5-6 combines with J gene TRBJ2-7; D gene ambiguous. V lost 2 bases, J lost 4 bases, and 4 bases lay in between. Germline V lookup: CDR1 SGHDT, CDR2 YYEEEE. This CDR3 has 11 amino acids. The CDR3 here is CASSLYYEQYF. CDR3 nucleotide sequence: TGTGCCAGCAGCTTATATTACGAGCAGTACTTC. Drawing the rest from reference TRBV5-6 and TRBJ2-7, the complete variable domain is DAGVTQSPTHLIKTRGQQVTLRCSPKSGHDTVSWYQQALGQGPQFIFQYYEEEERQRGNFPDRFSGHQFPNYSSELNVNALLLGDSALYLCASSLYYEQYFGPGTRLTVT.

With respect to this clone: An end of the junction does not agree with germline; a read error may underlie this. This rearrangement joins TRBV5-1 to TRBJ1-2, with 7 bases identical to TRBD1. The CDR3 is 14 residues long. The germline gives CDR1 SGHRS, CDR2 YFSETQ. CDR3 residues: CASSLDGQDSSPYF. The CDR3 DNA reads as TGCGCCAGCAGCTTGGATGGACAGGACAGCAGCCCCTACTTC.

The rearrangement uses TRBV7-9 and TRBJ1-1, with D uncertain. Germline assignment: CDR1 SEHNR and CDR2 FQNEAQ (reference sequence). The CDR3 is 13 amino acids. V was clipped by 7 bases and J by 0 bases, with 9 bases between them. CDR3 coding DNA: TGTGCCAGCACCGGCGGTGTGAACACTGAAGCTTTCTTT. This encodes CASTGGVNTEAFF.